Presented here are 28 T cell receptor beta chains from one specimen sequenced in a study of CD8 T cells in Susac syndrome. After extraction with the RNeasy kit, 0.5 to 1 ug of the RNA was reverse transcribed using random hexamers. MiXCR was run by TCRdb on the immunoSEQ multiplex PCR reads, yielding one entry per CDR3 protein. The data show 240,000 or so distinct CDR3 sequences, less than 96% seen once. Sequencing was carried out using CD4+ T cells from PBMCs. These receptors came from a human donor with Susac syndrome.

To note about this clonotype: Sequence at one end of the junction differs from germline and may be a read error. DNA for the CDR3: TGTGCCAGCAGTTACCAAGGGACTAGCGGGAGCTCCCTCCACTTC. It specifies CASSYQGTSGSSLHF. The chain carries TRBV28 and TRBJ2-5, with TRBD2 matching 14 bases. From germline, CDR1 is MDHEN and CDR2 SYDVKM. The CDR3 is 15 residues long.

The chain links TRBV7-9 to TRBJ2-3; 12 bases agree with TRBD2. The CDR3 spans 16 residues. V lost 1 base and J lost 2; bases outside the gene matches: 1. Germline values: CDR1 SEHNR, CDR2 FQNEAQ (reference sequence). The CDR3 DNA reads TGTGCCAGCAGCTTAGGGACTAGCGGGGACACAGATACGCAGTATTTT. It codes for CASSLGTSGDTDTQYF.

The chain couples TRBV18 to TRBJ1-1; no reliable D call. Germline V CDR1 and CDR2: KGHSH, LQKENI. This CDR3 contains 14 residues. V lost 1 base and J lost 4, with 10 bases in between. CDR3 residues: CASSPQTLGTEAFF. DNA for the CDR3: TGTGCCAGCTCACCACAGACACTGGGCACTGAAGCTTTCTTT.

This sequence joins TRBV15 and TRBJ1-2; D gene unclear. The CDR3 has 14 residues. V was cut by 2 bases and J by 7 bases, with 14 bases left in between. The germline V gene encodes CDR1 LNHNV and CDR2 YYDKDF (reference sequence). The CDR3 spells CATSRRELGSGYTF. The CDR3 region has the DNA TGTGCCACCAGCAGAAGAGAATTAGGAAGTGGCTACACCTTC.

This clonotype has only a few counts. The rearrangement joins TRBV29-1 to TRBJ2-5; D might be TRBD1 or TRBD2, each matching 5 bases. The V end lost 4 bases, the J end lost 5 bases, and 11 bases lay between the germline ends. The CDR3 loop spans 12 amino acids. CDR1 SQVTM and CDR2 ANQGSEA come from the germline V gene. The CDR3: CSVGEGSETQYF. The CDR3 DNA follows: TGCAGCGTTGGTGAGGGGTCTGAGACCCAGTACTTC.

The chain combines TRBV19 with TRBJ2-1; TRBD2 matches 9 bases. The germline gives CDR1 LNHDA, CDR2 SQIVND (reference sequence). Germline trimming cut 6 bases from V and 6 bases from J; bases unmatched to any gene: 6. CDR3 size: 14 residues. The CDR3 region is CASSESGRFNEQFF. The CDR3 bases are TGTGCCAGTAGCGAAAGCGGGAGGTTCAATGAGCAGTTCTTC.

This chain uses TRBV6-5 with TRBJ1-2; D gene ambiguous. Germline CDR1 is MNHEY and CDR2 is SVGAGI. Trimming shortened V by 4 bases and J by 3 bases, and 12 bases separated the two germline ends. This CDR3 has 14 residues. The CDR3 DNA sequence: TGTGCCAGCAGTTCCCATTCCTTCGACTATGGCTACACCTTC. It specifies CASSSHSFDYGYTF.

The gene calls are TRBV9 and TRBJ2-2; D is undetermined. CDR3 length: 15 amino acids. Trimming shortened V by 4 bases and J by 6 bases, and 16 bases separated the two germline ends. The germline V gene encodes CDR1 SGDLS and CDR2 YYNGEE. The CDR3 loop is CASSTLDAAAGELFF. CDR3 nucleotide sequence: TGTGCCAGCAGCACCCTAGACGCCGCGGCCGGGGAGCTGTTTTTT.

CDR3 in amino acids: CASSLMGIQETQYF. In nucleotides, the CDR3 is TGCGCCAGCAGCTTGATGGGTATCCAAGAGACCCAGTACTTC. The rearrangement joins TRBV5-1 to TRBJ2-5, with unresolved D. CDR1 and CDR2 from the germline V gene are SGHRS and YFSETQ. CDR3 size: 14 residues. With 1 base removed from V and 1 base from J, the gap between germline ends came to 8 bases.

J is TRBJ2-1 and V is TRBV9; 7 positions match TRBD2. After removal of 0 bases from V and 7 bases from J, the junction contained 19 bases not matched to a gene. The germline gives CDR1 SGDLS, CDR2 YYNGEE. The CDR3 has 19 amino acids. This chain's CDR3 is CASSVAMGGLETSLNEQFF. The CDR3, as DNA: TGTGCCAGCAGCGTAGCGATGGGGGGATTGGAGACTAGCCTGAATGAGCAGTTCTTC.

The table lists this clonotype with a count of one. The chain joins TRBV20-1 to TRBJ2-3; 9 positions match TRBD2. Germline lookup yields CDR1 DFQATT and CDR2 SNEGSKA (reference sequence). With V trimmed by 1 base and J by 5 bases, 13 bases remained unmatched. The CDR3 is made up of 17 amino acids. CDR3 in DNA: TGCAGTGCTAGAGGAGTGGTAGCGGGAGAAGCTGGAGATACGCAGTATTTT. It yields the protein CSARGVVAGEAGDTQYF.

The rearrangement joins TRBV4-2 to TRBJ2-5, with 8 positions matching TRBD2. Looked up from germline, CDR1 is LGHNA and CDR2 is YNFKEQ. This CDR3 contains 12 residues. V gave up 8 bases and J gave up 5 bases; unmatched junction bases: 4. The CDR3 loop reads CASAGGMETQYF. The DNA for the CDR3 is TGTGCCAGCGCGGGAGGAATGGAGACCCAGTACTTC.

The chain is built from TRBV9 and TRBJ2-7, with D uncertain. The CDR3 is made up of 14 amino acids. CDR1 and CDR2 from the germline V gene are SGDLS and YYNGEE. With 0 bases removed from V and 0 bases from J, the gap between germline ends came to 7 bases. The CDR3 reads CASSVGSTSYEQYF. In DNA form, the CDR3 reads TGTGCCAGCAGCGTAGGTTCTACCTCCTACGAGCAGTACTTC.

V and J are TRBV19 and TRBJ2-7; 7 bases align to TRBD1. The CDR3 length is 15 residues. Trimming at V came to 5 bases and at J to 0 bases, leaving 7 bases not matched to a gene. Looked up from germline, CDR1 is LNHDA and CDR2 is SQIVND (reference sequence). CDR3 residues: CASSSRTGVSYEQYF. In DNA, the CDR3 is TGTGCCAGTAGTTCCCGGACAGGAGTCTCCTACGAGCAGTACTTC.

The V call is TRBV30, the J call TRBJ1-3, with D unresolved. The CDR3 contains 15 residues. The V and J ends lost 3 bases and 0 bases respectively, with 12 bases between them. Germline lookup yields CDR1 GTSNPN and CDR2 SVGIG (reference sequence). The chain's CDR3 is CAWREPGFSGNTIYF. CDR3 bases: TGTGCCTGGAGAGAACCCGGATTCTCTGGAAACACCATATATTTT.

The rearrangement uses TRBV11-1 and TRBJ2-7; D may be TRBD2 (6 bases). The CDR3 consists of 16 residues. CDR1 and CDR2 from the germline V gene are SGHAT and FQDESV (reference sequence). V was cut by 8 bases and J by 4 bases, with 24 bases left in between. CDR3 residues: CASLRDGGADSYEQYF. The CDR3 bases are TGTGCCAGCCTTAGAGATGGAGGGGCGGATTCTTACGAGCAGTACTTC.

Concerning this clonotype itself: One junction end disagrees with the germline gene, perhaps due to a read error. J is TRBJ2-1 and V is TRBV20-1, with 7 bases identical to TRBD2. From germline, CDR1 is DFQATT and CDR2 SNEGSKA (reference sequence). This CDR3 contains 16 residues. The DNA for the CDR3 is TGCAGTGCTCGAGACCCCAAAGCGGGGCCCTACAATGAGCAGTTCTTC. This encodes CSARDPKAGPYNEQFF.

CDR3 DNA sequence: TGTGCCAGCAGTGAACATGGGGGAGTGGGCAAAAACATTCAGTACTTC. Translating it yields CASSEHGGVGKNIQYF. The rearrangement links TRBV25-1 to TRBJ2-4; D assignment may be TRBD1 or TRBD2 (5 bases each). This CDR3 spans 16 amino acids. Trimming removed 2 bases from V and 3 bases from J, with 14 bases in between. CDR1 and CDR2 (germline): MGHDK, SYGVNS.

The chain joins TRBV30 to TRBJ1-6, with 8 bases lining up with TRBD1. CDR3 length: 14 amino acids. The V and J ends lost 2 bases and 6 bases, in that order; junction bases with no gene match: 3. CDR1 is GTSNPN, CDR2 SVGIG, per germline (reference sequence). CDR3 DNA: TGTGCCTGGAGTCGACAGGGGAGTAATTCACCCCTCCACTTT. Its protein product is CAWSRQGSNSPLHF.

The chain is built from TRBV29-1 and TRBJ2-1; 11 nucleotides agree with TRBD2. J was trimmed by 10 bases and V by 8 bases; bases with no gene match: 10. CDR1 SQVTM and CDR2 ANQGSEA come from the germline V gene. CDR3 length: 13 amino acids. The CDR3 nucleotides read TGCAGCTCAATAGCGGGAGGGCCGAAGGAGCAGTTCTTC. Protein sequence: CSSIAGGPKEQFF.

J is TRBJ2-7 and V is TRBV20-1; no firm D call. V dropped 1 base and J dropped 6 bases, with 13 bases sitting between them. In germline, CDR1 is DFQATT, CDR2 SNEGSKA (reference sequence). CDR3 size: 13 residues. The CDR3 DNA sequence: TGCAGTGCTAGAGTGGGCCAGGCCGTCGAGCAGTACTTC. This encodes CSARVGQAVEQYF.

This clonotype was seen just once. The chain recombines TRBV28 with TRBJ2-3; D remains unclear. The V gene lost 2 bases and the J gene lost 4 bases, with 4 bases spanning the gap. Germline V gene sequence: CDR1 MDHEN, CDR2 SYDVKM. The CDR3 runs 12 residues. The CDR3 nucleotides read TGTGCCAGCAGTTTACCCCCAGATACGCAGTATTTT. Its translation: CASSLPPDTQYF.

This CDR3 reads CASRTVDGYTF. CDR3 nucleotide sequence: TGTGCCAGCAGAACAGTCGATGGCTACACCTTC. The chain is built from TRBV28 and TRBJ1-2, with unresolved D. The CDR3 loop spans 11 amino acids. The germline CDR1 and CDR2 sequences are MDHEN and SYDVKM. Trimming left V 6 bases short and J 6 bases short, with 8 bases between.

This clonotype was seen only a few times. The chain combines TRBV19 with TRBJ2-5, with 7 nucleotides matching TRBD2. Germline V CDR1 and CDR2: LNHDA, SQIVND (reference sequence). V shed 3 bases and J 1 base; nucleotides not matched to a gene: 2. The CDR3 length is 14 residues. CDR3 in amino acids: CASSIRGVQETQYF. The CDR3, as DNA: TGTGCCAGTAGTATTCGGGGGGTCCAAGAGACCCAGTACTTC.

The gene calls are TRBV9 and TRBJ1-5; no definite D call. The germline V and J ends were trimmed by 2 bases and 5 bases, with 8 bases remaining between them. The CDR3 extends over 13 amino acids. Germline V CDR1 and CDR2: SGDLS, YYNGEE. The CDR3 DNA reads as TGTGCCAGCAGCGTTATGTTGGATCAGCCCCAGCATTTT. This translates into CASSVMLDQPQHF.

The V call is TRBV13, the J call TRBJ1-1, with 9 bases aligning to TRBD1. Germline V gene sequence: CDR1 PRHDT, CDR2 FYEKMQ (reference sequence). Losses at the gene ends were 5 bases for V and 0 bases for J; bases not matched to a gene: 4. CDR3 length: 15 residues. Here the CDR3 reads CASSGRDRVNTEAFF. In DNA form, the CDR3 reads TGTGCCAGCAGCGGCCGGGACAGGGTGAACACTGAAGCTTTCTTT.

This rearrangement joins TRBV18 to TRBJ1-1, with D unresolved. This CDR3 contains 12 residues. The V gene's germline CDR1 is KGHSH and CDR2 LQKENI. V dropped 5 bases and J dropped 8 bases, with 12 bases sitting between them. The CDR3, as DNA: TGTGCCAGCTCAGGCTACATCGGCGAAGCTTTCTTT. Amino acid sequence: CASSGYIGEAFF. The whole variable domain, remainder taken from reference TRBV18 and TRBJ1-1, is NAGVMQNPRHLVRRRGQEARLRCSPMKGHSHVYWYRQLPEEGLKFMVYLQKENIIDESGMPKERFSAEFPKEGPSILRIQQVVRGDSAAYFCASSGYIGEAFFGQGTRLTVV.

CDR3 protein: CSAPTRGSNQPQHF. CDR3 nucleotides: TGCAGTGCTCCTACCAGGGGAAGCAATCAGCCCCAGCATTTT. The chain is built from TRBV20-1 and TRBJ1-5; D possibly corresponds to TRBD1 (6 bases). Germline CDR1 is DFQATT and CDR2 is SNEGSKA (reference sequence). Trimming stripped 5 bases from V and 1 base from J, with 12 bases between. The CDR3 length is 14 residues.